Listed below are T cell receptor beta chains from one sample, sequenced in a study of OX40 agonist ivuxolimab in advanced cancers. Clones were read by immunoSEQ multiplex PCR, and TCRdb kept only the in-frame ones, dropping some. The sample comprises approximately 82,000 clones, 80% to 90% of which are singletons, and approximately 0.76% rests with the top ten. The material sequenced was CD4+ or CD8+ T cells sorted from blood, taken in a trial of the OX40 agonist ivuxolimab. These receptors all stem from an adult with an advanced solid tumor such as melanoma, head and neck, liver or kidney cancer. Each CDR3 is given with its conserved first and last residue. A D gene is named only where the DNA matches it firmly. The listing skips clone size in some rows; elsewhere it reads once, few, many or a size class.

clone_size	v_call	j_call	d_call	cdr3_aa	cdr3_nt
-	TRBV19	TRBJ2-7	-	CASSSQGSYEQYF	TGTGCCAGTAGTTCACAGGGTTCCTACGAGCAGTACTTC
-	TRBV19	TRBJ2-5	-	CASRGRDKETQYF	TGTGCCAGTAGGGGGAGGGACAAAGAGACCCAGTACTTC
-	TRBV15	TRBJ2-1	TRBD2	CATSSGLGPYNEQFF	TGTGCCACCAGCAGCGGACTAGGCCCCTACAATGAGCAGTTCTTC
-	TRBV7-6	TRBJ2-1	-	CASSLRRWGQGPYNEQFF	TGTGCCAGCAGCTTAAGGCGGTGGGGCCAGGGCCCCTACAATGAGCAGTTCTTC
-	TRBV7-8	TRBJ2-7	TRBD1	CATGSLGQGAGEQYF	TGTGCCACCGGAAGCCTCGGACAGGGGGCTGGGGAGCAGTACTTC
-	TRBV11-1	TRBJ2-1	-	CASSDYTRLGRDEQFF	TGTGCCAGCAGTGACTACACCCGACTGGGAAGGGATGAGCAGTTCTTC
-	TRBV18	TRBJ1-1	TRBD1	CASSPAGTGNTEAFF	TGTGCCAGCTCACCGGCCGGGACAGGGAACACTGAAGCTTTCTTT
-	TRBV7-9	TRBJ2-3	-	CASSSTDTQYF	TGTGCCAGCAGCTCCACAGATACGCAGTATTTT
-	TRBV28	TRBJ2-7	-	CASGRQALPYEQYF	TGTGCCAGCGGCCGACAGGCCCTGCCCTACGAGCAGTACTTC
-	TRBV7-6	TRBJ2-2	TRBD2	CASSSLTPRDYRTGELFF	TGTGCCAGCAGCTCACTTACGCCCCGGGACTACCGCACCGGGGAGCTGTTTTTT
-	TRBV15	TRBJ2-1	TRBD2	CATSTRTSGTSSYNEQFF	TGTGCCACCAGCACCCGGACTAGCGGGACCAGCTCCTACAATGAGCAGTTCTTC
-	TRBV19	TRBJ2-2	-	CASSIGSNANTGELFF	TGTGCCAGTAGTATAGGGAGTAACGCGAACACCGGGGAGCTGTTTTTT
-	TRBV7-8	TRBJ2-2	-	CASSLWGHANTGELFF	TGTGCCAGCAGCTTGTGGGGGCACGCGAACACCGGGGAGCTGTTTTTT
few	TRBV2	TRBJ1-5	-	CASSEVTDNQPQHF	TGTGCCAGCAGTGAAGTAACAGACAATCAGCCCCAGCATTTT
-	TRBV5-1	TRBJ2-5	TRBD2	CASSLVASGSHETQYF	TGCGCCAGCAGCTTGGTTGCTAGCGGGAGTCACGAGACCCAGTACTTC
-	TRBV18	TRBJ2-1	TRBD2	CASSPVGPSGNEQFF	TGTGCCAGCTCACCTGTTGGGCCTAGCGGCAATGAGCAGTTCTTC
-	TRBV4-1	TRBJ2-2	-	CASSQDFPPVNGELFF	TGCGCCAGCAGCCAGGATTTCCCCCCGGTCAACGGGGAGCTGTTTTTT
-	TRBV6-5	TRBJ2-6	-	CASSPQGTGANVLTF	TGTGCCAGCAGCCCGCAGGGAACTGGGGCCAACGTCCTGACTTTC
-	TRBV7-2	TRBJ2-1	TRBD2	CASSWGLAGNNEQFF	TGTGCCAGCAGCTGGGGACTAGCGGGAAACAATGAGCAGTTCTTC
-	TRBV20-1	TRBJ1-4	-	CSAPQNEKLFF	TGCAGTGCTCCACAGAATGAAAAACTGTTTTTT
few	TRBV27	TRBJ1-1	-	CASSSPHLGTEAFF	TGTGCCAGCAGTTCGCCGCACCTGGGCACTGAAGCTTTCTTT
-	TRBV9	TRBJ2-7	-	CASSPPMNTGSYEQYF	TGTGCCAGCAGCCCTCCCATGAACACCGGCTCCTACGAGCAGTACTTC
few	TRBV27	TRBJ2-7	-	CASSLSVTGQQYF	TGTGCCAGCAGTTTATCTGTCACAGGACAGCAGTACTTC
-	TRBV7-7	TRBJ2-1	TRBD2	CASSSPLLAENSYNEQFF	TGTGCTAGCAGCTCCCCCCTCCTAGCGGAAAACTCCTACAATGAGCAGTTCTTC
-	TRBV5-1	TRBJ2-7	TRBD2	CASSPGTSGNYEQYF	TGCGCCAGCAGCCCCGGGACTAGCGGGAACTACGAGCAGTACTTC